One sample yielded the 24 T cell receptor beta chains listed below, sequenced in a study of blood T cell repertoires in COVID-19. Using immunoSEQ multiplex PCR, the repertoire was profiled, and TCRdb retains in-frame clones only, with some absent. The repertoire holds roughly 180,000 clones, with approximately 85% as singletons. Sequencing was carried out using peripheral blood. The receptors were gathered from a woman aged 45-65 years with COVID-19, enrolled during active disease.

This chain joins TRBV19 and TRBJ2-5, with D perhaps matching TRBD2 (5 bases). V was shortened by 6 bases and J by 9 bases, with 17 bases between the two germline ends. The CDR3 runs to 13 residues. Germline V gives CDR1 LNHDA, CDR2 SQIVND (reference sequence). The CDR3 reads CASSPTGKVAQYF. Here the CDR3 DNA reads TGTGCCAGTAGCCCTACGGGGAAGGTCGCCCAGTACTTC.

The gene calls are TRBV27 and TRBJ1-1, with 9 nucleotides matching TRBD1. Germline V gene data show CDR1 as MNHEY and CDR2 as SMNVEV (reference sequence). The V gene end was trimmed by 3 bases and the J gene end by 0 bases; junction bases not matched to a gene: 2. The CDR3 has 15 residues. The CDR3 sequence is CASSLGTGMNTEAFF. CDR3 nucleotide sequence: TGTGCCAGCAGTTTGGGGACAGGGATGAACACTGAAGCTTTCTTT.

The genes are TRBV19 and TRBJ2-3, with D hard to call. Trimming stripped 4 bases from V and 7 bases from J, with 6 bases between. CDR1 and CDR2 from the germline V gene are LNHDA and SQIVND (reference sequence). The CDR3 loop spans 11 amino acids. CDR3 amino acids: CASSNSHTQYF. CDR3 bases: TGTGCCAGTAGTAACAGCCATACGCAGTATTTT.

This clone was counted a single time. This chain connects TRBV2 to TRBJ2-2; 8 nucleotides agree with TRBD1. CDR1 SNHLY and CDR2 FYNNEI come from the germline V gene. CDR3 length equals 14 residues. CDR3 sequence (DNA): TGTGCGGGAAAATCAGGGGGCTACGACGGGGAGCTGTTTTTT. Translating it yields CAGKSGGYDGELFF.

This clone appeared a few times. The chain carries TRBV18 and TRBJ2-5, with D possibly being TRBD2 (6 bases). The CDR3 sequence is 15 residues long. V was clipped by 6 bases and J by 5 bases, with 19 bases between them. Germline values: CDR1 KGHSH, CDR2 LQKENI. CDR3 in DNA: TGTGCCAGCTCTCTCCGACTAGGGGAAGCGGAGACCCAGTACTTC. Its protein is CASSLRLGEAETQYF.

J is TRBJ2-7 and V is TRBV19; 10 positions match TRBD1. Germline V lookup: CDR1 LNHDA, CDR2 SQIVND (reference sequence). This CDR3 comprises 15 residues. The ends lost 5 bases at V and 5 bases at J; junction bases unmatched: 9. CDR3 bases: TGTGCCAGTAGTCGTACGACAGGGGGCACGGACGAGCAGTACTTC. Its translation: CASSRTTGGTDEQYF.

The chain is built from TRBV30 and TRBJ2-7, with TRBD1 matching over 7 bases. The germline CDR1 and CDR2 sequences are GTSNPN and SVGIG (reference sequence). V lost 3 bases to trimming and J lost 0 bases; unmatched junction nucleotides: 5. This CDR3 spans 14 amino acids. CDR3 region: CAWRASGGSYEQYF. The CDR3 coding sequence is TGTGCCTGGAGGGCATCAGGGGGCTCCTACGAGCAGTACTTC.

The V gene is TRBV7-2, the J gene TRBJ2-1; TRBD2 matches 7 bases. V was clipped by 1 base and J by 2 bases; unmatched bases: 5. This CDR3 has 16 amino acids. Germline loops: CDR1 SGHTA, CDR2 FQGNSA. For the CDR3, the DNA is TGTGCCAGCAGCTTAGACGGGCGGGGGACCTACAATGAGCAGTTCTTC. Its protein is CASSLDGRGTYNEQFF.

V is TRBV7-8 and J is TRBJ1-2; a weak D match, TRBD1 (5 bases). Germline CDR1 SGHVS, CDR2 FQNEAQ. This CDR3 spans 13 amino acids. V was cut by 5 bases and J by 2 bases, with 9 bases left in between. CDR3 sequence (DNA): TGTGCCAGCAGCGAAGCAGGGAACTATGGCTACACCTTC. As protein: CASSEAGNYGYTF.

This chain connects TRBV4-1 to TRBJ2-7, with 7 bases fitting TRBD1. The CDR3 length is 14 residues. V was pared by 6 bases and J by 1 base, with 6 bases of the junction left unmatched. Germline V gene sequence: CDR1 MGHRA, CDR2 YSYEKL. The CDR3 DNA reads TGCGCCAGCAGTCTACCGGGACAGTCCTACGAGCAGTACTTC. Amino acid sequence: CASSLPGQSYEQYF.

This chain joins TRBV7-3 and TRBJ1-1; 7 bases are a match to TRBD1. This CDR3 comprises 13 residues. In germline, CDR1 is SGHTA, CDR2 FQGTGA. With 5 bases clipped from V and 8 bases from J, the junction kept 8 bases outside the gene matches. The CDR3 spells CASSTGTANEAFF. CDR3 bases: TGTGCCAGCAGCACCGGGACAGCTAACGAAGCTTTCTTT.

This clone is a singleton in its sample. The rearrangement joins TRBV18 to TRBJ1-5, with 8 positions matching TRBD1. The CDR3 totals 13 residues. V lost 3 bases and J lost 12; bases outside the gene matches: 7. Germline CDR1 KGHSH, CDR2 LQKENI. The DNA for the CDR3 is TGTGCCAGCTCACCGGACAGGGCGGGGATCCAGCATTTT. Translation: CASSPDRAGIQHF.

For the CDR3, the DNA is TGTGCCAGCAGCTTAGAATGGGGACAGGGTAGCCCTGGGGCCAACGTCCTGACTTTC. Translating it yields CASSLEWGQGSPGANVLTF. The chain recombines TRBV7-9 with TRBJ2-6; TRBD1 aligns across 9 bases. The CDR3 has 19 residues. V gave up 1 base and J gave up 2 bases; unmatched junction bases: 9. Germline loops: CDR1 SEHNR, CDR2 FQNEAQ (reference sequence).

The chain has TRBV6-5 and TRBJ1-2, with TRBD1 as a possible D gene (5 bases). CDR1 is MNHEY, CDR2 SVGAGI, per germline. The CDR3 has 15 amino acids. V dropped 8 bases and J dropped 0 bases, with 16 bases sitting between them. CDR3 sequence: CASSWWGGANYGYTF. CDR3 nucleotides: TGTGCCAGCTCCTGGTGGGGCGGCGCTAACTATGGCTACACCTTC.

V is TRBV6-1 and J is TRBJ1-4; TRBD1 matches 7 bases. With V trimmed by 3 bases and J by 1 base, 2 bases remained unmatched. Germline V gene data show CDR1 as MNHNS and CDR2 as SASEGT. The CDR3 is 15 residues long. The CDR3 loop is CASSEWDRTNEKLFF. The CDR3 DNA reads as TGTGCCAGCAGTGAGTGGGACAGAACTAATGAAAAACTGTTTTTT.

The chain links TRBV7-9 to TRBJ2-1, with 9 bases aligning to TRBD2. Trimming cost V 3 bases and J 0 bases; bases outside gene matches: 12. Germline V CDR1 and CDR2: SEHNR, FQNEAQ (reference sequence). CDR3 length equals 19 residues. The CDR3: CASSLRRLAGFYSYNEQFF. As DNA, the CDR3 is TGTGCCAGCAGCTTGAGGCGGCTAGCGGGGTTTTACTCCTACAATGAGCAGTTCTTC.

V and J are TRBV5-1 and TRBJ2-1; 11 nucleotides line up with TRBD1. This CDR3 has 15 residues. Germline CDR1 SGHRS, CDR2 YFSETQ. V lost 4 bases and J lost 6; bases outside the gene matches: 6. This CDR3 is CASSPPGTGGNEQFF. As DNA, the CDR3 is TGCGCCAGCAGCCCACCCGGGACAGGGGGCAATGAGCAGTTCTTC.

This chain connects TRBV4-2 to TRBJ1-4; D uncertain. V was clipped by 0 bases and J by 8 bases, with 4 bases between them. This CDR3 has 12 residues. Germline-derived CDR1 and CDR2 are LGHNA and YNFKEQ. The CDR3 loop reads CASSQDREKLFF. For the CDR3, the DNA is TGTGCCAGCAGCCAAGATAGAGAAAAACTGTTTTTT.

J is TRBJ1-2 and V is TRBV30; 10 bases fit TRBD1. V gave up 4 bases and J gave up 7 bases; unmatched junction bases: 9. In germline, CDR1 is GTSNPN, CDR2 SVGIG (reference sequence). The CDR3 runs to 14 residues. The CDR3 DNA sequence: TGTGCCTGGAACCCTCGGGACAGGGGTGGTGGCTACACCTTC. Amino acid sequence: CAWNPRDRGGGYTF.

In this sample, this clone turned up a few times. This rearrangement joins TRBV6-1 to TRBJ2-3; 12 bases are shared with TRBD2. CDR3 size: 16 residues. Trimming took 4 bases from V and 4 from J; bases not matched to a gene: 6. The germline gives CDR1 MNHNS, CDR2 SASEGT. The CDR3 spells CASSASGGGWSDTQYF. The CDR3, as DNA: TGTGCCAGCAGTGCTAGCGGGGGGGGTTGGTCAGATACGCAGTATTTT.

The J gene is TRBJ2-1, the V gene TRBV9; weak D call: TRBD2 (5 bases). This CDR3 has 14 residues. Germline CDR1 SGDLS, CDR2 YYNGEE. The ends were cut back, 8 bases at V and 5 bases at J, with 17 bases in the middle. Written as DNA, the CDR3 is TGTGCCAGGATTGAGGGAGTGAGGCACAATGAGCAGTTCTTC. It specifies CARIEGVRHNEQFF.

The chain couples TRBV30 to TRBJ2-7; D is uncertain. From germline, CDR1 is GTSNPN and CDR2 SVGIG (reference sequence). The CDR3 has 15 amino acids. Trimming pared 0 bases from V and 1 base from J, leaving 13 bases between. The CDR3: CAWSVNSLPSYEQYF. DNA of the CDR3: TGTGCCTGGAGTGTAAATTCTCTTCCTTCCTACGAGCAGTACTTC.

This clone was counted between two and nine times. CDR3 sequence: CASSFLKGADTQYF. The CDR3, as DNA: TGTGCCAGCAGCTTCCTTAAGGGGGCAGATACGCAGTATTTT. This chain links TRBV7-2 with TRBJ2-3; a weak D match, TRBD1 (6 bases). Germline values: CDR1 SGHTA, CDR2 FQGNSA. The CDR3 has 14 residues. V lost 3 bases and J 4 bases, leaving 11 bases between the germline ends.

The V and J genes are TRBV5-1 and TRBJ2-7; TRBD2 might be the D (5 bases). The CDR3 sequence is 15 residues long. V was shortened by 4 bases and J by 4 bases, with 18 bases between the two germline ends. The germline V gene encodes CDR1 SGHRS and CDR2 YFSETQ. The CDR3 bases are TGCGCCAGCAGCGATTACGGACGGGGTGTTTACGAGCAGTACTTC. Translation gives CASSDYGRGVYEQYF. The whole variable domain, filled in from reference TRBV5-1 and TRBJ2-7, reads KAGVTQTPRYLIKTRGQQVTLSCSPISGHRSVSWYQQTPGQGLQFLFEYFSETQRNKGNFPGRFSGRQFSNSRSEMNVSTLELGDSALYLCASSDYGRGVYEQYFGPGTRLTVT.